This T cell receptor (beta chain) was sequenced for a study of shared clonotypes between healthy human individuals. The table came from immunoSEQ multiplex PCR; TCRdb's copy has only in-frame clones and leaves some out. The sample lists 330,000 or so clones; 73% were seen once. Notes on this clone: Its antigen is currently unknown.

Study outcomes and limitations: A generally larger estimated richness was seen in naive subsets than in memory subsets. Generation probabilities were higher for clonotypes shared across all four sorted-subset donors than for unshared ones. Researchers sampled only blood; tissue repertoires likely differ.

The length of the CDR3 is 19 residues. Germline V gene data show CDR1 as MDHEN and CDR2 as SYDVKM. The V segment lost 6 bases and the J segment 7 bases; nucleotides outside the gene matches: 15. The study drew all its donors from Caucasian adults living in Nashville, Tennessee. The sequenced sample was memory CD4+ T cells sorted from blood. The subset is: CD45RA-negative fraction. The V call is TRBV28, the J call TRBJ2-1; 16 nucleotides align to TRBD2. This TCR was sampled from a man in his thirties or forties in good health. Here the CDR3 reads CASRETGLAGGPDRNEQFF. As DNA, the CDR3 is TGTGCCAGCAGGGAGACGGGACTAGCGGGAGGGCCGGATCGGAATGAGCAGTTCTTC.